The TCR beta chain under discussion was sequenced for a study of blood T cells in healthy people across ages. The wider study: For every two T cells, template switching captured about one barcoded beta molecule. Points from the study as a whole: Since the PBMCs were unsorted, naive and antigen-experienced cells could not be conclusively compared. The recorded TCR beta diversity per million T cells decreased in a roughly linear manner with age.

V lost 1 base and J lost 4, with 19 bases in between. The length of the CDR3 is 17 residues. The germline V gene encodes CDR1 SEHNR and CDR2 FQNEAQ (reference sequence). Using a J-beta primer mix together with a sample-barcoded 5' primer, a second PCR was run for roughly 7 to 12 cycles. TCRdb recomputed calls from the 5' RACE reads with MiXCR, one row per CDR3 protein. The sample carries 1.5 million to 2 million distinct CDR3 sequences, 30% to 40% recorded once. The study drew donors from healthy Caucasian individuals in Russia aged roughly 6 to 90. In regard to this clonotype: Its antigen is as yet unknown.

The sequence came from a woman aged 25 to 39 in good health. Material for sequencing was blood. V usage is TRBV7-9 and J usage is TRBJ1-1, with D tentatively TRBD1 (6 bases). CDR3 region: CASSLEGGRGRPTEAFF. The DNA of the CDR3 is TGTGCCAGCAGCTTAGAGGGGGGGCGGGGGAGGCCCACTGAAGCTTTCTTT.